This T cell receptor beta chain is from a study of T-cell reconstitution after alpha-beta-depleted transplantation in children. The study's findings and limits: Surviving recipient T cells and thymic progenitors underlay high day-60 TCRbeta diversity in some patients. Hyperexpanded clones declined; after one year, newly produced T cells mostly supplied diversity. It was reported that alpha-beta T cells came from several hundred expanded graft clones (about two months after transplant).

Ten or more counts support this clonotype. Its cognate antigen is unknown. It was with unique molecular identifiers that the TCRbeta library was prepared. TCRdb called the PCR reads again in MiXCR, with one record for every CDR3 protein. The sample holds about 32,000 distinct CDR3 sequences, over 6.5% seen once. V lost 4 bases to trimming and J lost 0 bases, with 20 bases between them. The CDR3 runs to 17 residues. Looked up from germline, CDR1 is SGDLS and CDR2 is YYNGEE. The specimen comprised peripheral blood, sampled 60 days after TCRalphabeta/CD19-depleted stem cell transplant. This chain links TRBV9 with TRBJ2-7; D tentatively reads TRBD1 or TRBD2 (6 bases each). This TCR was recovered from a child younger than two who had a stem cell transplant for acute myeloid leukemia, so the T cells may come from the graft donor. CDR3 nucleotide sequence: TGTGCCAGCAGCCCCAGCGGAGGCGGGACAAGCTCCTACGAGCAGTACTTC. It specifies CASSPSGGGTSSYEQYF. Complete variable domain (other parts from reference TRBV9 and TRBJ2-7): DSGVTQTPKHLITATGQRVTLRCSPRSGDLSVYWYQQSLDQGLQFLIQYYNGEERAKGNILERFSAQQFPDLHSELNLSSLELGDSALYFCASSPSGGGTSSYEQYFGPGTRLTVT.